This TCR beta chain was found in a study of early T cells in non-severe SARS-CoV-2 infection. On the study more broadly: Chains stayed unpaired after sequencing of bulk RNA from unsorted whole blood.

The CDR3 length is 16 residues. Germline loops: CDR1 SGHNT, CDR2 YYREEE (reference sequence). The V gene lost 4 bases and the J gene lost 0 bases, with 14 bases spanning the gap. Findings of the study overall: Sequences matched to VDJdb favored anti-spike CD8 responses, while private and CD4 specificities were missed.

This clonotype was seen at least ten times. Antigen unknown. Molecules of cDNA were individually given unique molecular identifiers that were attached to them. A single record per CDR3 protein comes from TCRdb applying MiXCR to the 5' RACE reads. The sample includes more than 20,000 distinct CDR3 sequences, about 4.1% of them seen just once. Sequenced sample: whole blood. The receptor was isolated from an adult who was a healthcare worker with PCR-confirmed SARS-CoV-2 infection or an uninfected control (not recorded which). The chain employs TRBV5-4 and TRBJ1-5; no definite D call. DNA of the CDR3: TGTGCCAGCAGCACCCGACAAAAGTATAGCAATCAGCCCCAGCATTTT. This sequence encodes CASSTRQKYSNQPQHF. The entire variable domain, with the rest obtained from reference TRBV5-4 and TRBJ1-5, is as follows: ETGVTQSPTHLIKTRGQQVTLRCSSQSGHNTVSWYQQALGQGPQFIFQYYREEENGRGNFPPRFSGLQFPNYSSELNVNALELDDSALYLCASSTRQKYSNQPQHFGDGTRLSIL.